A single sample is the source of the 14 T cell receptor beta chains below, sequenced in a study of PD-L1 blockade in urothelial cancer listed by TCRdb under 2017. The intended sense of this specimen's time point label: pretreatment peripheral blood. Preparation of the library involved the immunoSEQ multiplex PCR assay. The table comes from immuneACCESS by way of TCRdb, which keeps in-frame sequences with V and J called. Part of the clones is missing from these tables; in studies checked, under half for an unresolved V gene and the rest for unknown reasons. The sample table shows about 72,000 clones, and approximately 83% are seen once. In total, the top ten clones hold 15% of the sample. The sample was PBMCs, taken around atezolizumab (anti-PD-L1) treatment. The origin of the receptors is a man in his 60s with urothelial cancer.

Worth noting for this clone: Compared with germline, one end of the junction differs, possibly owing to a read error. The chain has TRBV7-7 and TRBJ2-1; 10 bases line up with TRBD2. Germline CDR1 is SSHAT and CDR2 is FNYEAQ (reference sequence). The CDR3 loop spans 15 amino acids. CDR3 sequence: CASSLAGGTYNEQFF. DNA for the CDR3: TGTGCTAGCAGCTTAGCGGGGGGAACCTACAATGAGCAGTTCTTC. The entire variable domain, with the rest obtained from reference TRBV7-7 and TRBJ2-1, is as follows: GAGVSQSPRYKVTKRGQDVTLRCDPISSHATLYWYQQALGQGPEFLTYFNYEAQPDKSGLPSDRFSAERPEGSISTLTIQRTEQRDSAMYRCASSLAGGTYNEQFFGPGTRLTVL.

The chain uses TRBV19 and TRBJ1-4, with TRBD1 as a possible D gene (5 bases). The CDR3 is 15 amino acids. Germline lookup yields CDR1 LNHDA and CDR2 SQIVND (reference sequence). Trimming left V 7 bases short and J 3 bases short, with 15 bases between. The CDR3 here is CASMGRDSANEKLFF. CDR3 sequence (DNA): TGTGCCAGTATGGGCAGGGATTCGGCTAATGAAAAACTGTTTTTT.

In the case of this clone: The junction and the germline gene differ at one end; a read error may be behind it. The chain carries TRBV7-7 and TRBJ2-5; tentative D call: TRBD2 (6 bases). CDR1 is SSHAT and CDR2 is FNYEAQ in the germline V gene (reference sequence). The CDR3 consists of 15 residues. The CDR3 sequence is CASSPRGGTQETQYF. Written as DNA, the CDR3 is TGTGCTAGCAGCCCGCGGGGCGGCACCCAAGAGACCCAGTACTTC.

The rearrangement joins TRBV9 to TRBJ1-2, with a possible D match to TRBD1 (5 bases). The germline gives CDR1 SGDLS, CDR2 YYNGEE. V lost 2 bases, J lost 0 bases, and 17 bases lay in between. This CDR3 region has 17 residues. The CDR3: CASSVGRDILPNYGYTF. The DNA for the CDR3 is TGTGCCAGCAGCGTGGGCAGGGATATTTTGCCTAACTATGGCTACACCTTC. The variable domain in full, completed from reference TRBV9 and TRBJ1-2, reads DSGVTQTPKHLITATGQRVTLRCSPRSGDLSVYWYQQSLDQGLQFLIQYYNGEERAKGNILERFSAQQFPDLHSELNLSSLELGDSALYFCASSVGRDILPNYGYTFGSGTRLTVV.

The V call is TRBV14, the J call TRBJ2-3, with 14 bases matching TRBD2. V gave up 3 bases and J gave up 4 bases; unmatched junction bases: 9. This CDR3 spans 18 amino acids. The germline gives CDR1 SGHDN, CDR2 FVKESK. CDR3 residues: CASSHPGLAGVGADTQYF. The CDR3 DNA sequence: TGTGCCAGCAGCCATCCGGGACTAGCGGGGGTAGGTGCAGATACGCAGTATTTT.

The V call is TRBV15, the J call TRBJ2-4; D gene ambiguous. The length of the CDR3 is 15 residues. Per germline, CDR1 LNHNV and CDR2 YYDKDF (reference sequence). The V and J ends lost 0 bases and 0 bases respectively, with 6 bases between them. CDR3 amino acids: CATSREARAKNIQYF. The CDR3 DNA follows: TGTGCCACCAGCAGAGAGGCCAGAGCCAAAAACATTCAGTACTTC.

This chain joins TRBV6-1 and TRBJ2-7; possibly TRBD1 for D (6 bases). Germline-derived CDR1 and CDR2 are MNHNS and SASEGT. V was cut by 7 bases and J by 0 bases, with 13 bases left in between. This CDR3 is built from 14 residues. Here the CDR3 DNA reads TGTGCCAGCACCCGGACAGAGATCTCCTACGAGCAGTACTTC. It is translated as CASTRTEISYEQYF.

The chain has TRBV4-2 and TRBJ1-1; possibly TRBD1 for D (5 bases). The CDR3 covers 15 residues. Germline assignment: CDR1 LGHNA and CDR2 YNFKEQ. V shed 1 base and J shed 5 bases, with 14 bases lying between them. This CDR3 reads CASSQVVRGGTEAFF. CDR3 DNA sequence: TGTGCCAGCAGCCAAGTTGTGAGGGGAGGGACTGAAGCTTTCTTT.

The chain has TRBV6-6 and TRBJ1-1, with 7 bases matching TRBD1. Per the germline V gene, CDR1 is MNHNY and CDR2 is SVGAGI (reference sequence). This CDR3 comprises 14 residues. With 6 bases clipped from V and 4 bases from J, the junction kept 8 bases outside the gene matches. This CDR3 reads CASSFGPGGTEAFF. CDR3 in DNA: TGTGCCAGCAGCTTTGGACCAGGGGGCACTGAAGCTTTCTTT.

This clone showed up just a few times. This sequence joins TRBV28 and TRBJ2-7; 7 positions agree with TRBD1. V trimming: 4 bases; J trimming: 8 bases; junction bases outside the gene matches: 11. Germline-derived CDR1 and CDR2 are MDHEN and SYDVKM. The CDR3 extends over 14 amino acids. The chain's CDR3 is CASSSYTGAVKQYF. CDR3 coding DNA: TGTGCCAGCAGTTCATATACAGGGGCGGTGAAGCAGTACTTC.

The chain uses TRBV29-1 and TRBJ1-2; 7 nucleotides align to TRBD1. The J segment lost 6 bases and the V segment lost 6 bases, leaving 13 bases of the junction unmatched. The CDR3 has 14 amino acids. Germline-derived CDR1 and CDR2 are SQVTM and ANQGSEA. The DNA of the CDR3 is TGCAGCGTCCTGAACCGACAGGGTGGGAATGGCTACACCTTC. Its translation: CSVLNRQGGNGYTF. The full variable domain, completed using reference TRBV29-1 and TRBJ1-2, is SAVISQKPSRDICQRGTSLTIQCQVDSQVTMMFWYRQQPGQSLTLIATANQGSEATYESGFVIDKFPISRPNLTFSTLTVSNMSPEDSSIYLCSVLNRQGGNGYTFGSGTRLTVV.

This chain connects TRBV5-6 to TRBJ1-2, with D maybe TRBD1 (5 bases). Germline V CDR1 and CDR2: SGHDT, YYEEEE. The germline V and J ends were trimmed by 4 bases and 1 base, with 11 bases remaining between them. The length of the CDR3 is 14 residues. Here the CDR3 reads CASSATAFNYGYTF. CDR3 coding DNA: TGTGCCAGCAGCGCGACAGCATTTAACTATGGCTACACCTTC. The complete variable domain, with remaining parts taken from reference TRBV5-6 and TRBJ1-2, reads DAGVTQSPTHLIKTRGQQVTLRCSPKSGHDTVSWYQQALGQGPQFIFQYYEEEERQRGNFPDRFSGHQFPNYSSELNVNALLLGDSALYLCASSATAFNYGYTFGSGTRLTVV.

V and J are TRBV6-1 and TRBJ2-7; D call uncertain. V shed 5 bases and J shed 4 bases, with 9 bases lying between them. Germline V CDR1 and CDR2: MNHNS, SASEGT. The CDR3 covers 12 residues. The CDR3 spells CASSPRGYEQYF. The CDR3 DNA sequence: TGTGCCAGCAGTCCTAGAGGATACGAGCAGTACTTC.

The rearrangement joins TRBV7-9 to TRBJ2-4, with D tentatively TRBD1 (6 bases). Between the trimmed V and J ends, which lost 2 bases and 9 bases, there was a span of 20 bases. CDR1 SEHNR and CDR2 FQNEAQ come from the germline V gene (reference sequence). The CDR3 sequence is 16 residues long. The CDR3 coding sequence is TGTGCCAGCAGCTTATCAGAAGGGGTCCGAGGGGGCATTCAGTACTTC. It is translated as CASSLSEGVRGGIQYF.